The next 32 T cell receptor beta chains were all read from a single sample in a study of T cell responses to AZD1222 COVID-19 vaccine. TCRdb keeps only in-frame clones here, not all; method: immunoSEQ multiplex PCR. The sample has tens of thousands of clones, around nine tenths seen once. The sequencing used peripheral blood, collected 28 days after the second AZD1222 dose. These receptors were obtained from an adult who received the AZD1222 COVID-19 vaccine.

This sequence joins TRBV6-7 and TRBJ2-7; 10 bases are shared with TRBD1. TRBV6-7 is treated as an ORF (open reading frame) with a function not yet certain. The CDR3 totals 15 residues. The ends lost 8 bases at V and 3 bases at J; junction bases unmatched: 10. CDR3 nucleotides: TGTGCCAGCGGCCCCCCCGGGACAGGGGACTACGAGCAGTACTTC. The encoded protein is CASGPPGTGDYEQYF.

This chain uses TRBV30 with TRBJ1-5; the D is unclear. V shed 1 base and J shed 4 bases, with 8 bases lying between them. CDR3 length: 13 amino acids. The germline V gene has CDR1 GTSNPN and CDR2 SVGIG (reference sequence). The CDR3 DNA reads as TGTGCCTGGAGTGAAGCACAGAATCAGCCCCAGCATTTT. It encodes CAWSEAQNQPQHF.

CDR3 bases: TGTGCCAGCAGTGGACATGGGGGGGGGAACACTGAAGCTTTCTTT. This encodes CASSGHGGGNTEAFF. The V and J genes are TRBV27 and TRBJ1-1, with a possible D match to TRBD1 (5 bases). CDR1 is MNHEY and CDR2 is SMNVEV in the germline V gene (reference sequence). V lost 5 bases and J lost 1, with 14 bases in between. The CDR3 has 15 residues.

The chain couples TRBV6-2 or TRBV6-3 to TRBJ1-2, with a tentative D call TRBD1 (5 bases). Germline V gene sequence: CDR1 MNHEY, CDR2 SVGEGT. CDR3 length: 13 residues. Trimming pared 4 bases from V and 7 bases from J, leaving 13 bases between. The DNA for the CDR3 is TGTGCCAGCAGTTCCAGGGAGAGGGGTGGCTACACCTTC. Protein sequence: CASSSRERGGYTF.

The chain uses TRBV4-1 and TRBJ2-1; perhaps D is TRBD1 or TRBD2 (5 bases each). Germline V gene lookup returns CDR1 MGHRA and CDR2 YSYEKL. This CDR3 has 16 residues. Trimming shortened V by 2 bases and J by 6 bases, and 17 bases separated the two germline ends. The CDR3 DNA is TGCGCCAGCAGCCAACTGGAACGAGGGACGAGCAATGAGCAGTTCTTC. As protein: CASSQLERGTSNEQFF.

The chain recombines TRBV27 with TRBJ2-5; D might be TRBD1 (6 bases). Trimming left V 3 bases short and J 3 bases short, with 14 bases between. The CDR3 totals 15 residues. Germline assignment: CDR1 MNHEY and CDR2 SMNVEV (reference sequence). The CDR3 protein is CASSFHRVAEETQYF. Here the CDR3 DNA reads TGTGCCAGCAGTTTCCACAGGGTGGCCGAAGAGACCCAGTACTTC.

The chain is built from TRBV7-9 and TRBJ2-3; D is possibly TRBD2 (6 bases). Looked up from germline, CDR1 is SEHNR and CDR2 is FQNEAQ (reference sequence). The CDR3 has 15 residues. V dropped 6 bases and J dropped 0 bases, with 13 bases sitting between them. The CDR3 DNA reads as TGTGCCAGCAGTTTCGGTGGGACTAGCACAGATACGCAGTATTTT. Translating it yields CASSFGGTSTDTQYF. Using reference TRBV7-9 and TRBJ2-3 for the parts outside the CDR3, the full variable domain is DTGVSQNPRHKITKRGQNVTFRCDPISEHNRLYWYRQTLGQGPEFLTYFQNEAQLEKSRLLSDRFSAERPKGSFSTLEIQRTEQGDSAMYLCASSFGGTSTDTQYFGPGTRLTVL.

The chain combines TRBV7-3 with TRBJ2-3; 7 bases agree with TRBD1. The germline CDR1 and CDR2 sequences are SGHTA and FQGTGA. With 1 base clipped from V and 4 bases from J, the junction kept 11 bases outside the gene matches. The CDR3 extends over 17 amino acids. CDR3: CASSLSPGSGTADTQYF. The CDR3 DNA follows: TGTGCCAGCAGCTTAAGCCCCGGTTCAGGGACAGCAGATACGCAGTATTTT.

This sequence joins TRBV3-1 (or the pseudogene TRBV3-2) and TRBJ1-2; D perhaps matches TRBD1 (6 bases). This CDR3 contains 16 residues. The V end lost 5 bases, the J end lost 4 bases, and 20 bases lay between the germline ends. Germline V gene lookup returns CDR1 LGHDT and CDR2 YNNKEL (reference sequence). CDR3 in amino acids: CASSTRTENHTYGYTF. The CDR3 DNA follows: TGTGCCAGCAGCACCCGGACAGAAAACCACACCTATGGCTACACCTTC.

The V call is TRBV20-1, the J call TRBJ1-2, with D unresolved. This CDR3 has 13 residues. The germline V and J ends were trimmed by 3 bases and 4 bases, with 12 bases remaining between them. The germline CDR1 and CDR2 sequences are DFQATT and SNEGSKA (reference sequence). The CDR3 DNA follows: TGCAGTGCTAGTCTCCCTGGGTCCTATGGCTACACCTTC. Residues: CSASLPGSYGYTF.

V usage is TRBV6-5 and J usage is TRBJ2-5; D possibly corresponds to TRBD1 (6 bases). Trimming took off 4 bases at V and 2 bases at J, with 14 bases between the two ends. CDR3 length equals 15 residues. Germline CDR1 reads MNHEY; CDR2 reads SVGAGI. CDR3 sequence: CASSFRGGIQETQYF. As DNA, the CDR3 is TGTGCCAGCAGTTTCAGGGGCGGAATACAAGAGACCCAGTACTTC.

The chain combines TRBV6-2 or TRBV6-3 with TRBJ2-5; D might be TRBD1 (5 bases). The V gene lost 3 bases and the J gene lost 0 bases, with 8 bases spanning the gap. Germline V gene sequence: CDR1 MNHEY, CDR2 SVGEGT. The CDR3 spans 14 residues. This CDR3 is CASSYIGDQETQYF. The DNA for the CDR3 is TGTGCCAGCAGTTATATAGGGGACCAAGAGACCCAGTACTTC.

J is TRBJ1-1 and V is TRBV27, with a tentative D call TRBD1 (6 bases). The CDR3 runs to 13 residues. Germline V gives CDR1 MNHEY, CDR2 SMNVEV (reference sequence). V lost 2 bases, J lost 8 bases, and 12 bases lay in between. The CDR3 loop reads CASSLLQGVEAFF. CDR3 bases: TGTGCCAGCAGTTTACTACAGGGTGTGGAAGCTTTCTTT.

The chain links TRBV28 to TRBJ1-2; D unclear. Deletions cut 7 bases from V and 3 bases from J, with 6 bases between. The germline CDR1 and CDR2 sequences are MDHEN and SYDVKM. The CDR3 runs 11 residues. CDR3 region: CASKWDYGYTF. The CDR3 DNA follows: TGTGCCAGCAAGTGGGACTATGGCTACACCTTC.

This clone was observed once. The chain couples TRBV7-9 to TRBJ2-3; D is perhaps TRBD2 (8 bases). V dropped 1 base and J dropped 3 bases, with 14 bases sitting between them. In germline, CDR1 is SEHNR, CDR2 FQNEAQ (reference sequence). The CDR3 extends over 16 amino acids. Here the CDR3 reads CASSLGTSRGTDTQYF. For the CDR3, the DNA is TGTGCCAGCAGCTTAGGGACTAGCAGGGGGACAGATACGCAGTATTTT.

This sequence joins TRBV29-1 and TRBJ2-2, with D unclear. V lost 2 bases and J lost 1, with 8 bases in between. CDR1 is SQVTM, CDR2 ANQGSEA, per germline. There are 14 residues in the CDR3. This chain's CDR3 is CSVEKQQNTGELFF. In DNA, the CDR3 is TGCAGCGTTGAAAAACAGCAGAACACCGGGGAGCTGTTTTTT.

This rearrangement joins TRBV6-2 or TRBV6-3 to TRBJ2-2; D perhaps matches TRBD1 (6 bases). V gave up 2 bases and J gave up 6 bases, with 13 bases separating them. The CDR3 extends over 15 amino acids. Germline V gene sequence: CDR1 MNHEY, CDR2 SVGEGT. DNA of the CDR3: TGTGCCAGCAGTTACCAACAGGGATACGCCGGGGAGCTGTTTTTT. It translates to CASSYQQGYAGELFF.

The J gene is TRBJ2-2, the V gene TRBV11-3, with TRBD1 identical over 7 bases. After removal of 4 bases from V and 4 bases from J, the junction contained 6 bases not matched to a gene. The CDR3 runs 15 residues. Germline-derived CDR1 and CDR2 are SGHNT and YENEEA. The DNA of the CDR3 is TGTGCCAGCAGCTCCGACAGGGCTGGCACCGGGGAGCTGTTTTTT. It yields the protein CASSSDRAGTGELFF.

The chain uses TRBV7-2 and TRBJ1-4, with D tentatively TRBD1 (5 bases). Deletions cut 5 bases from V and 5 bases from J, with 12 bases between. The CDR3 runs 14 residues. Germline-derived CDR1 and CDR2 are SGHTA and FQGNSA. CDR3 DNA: TGTGCCAGCAGCACCTGGGACGGGAATGAAAAACTGTTTTTT. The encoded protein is CASSTWDGNEKLFF.

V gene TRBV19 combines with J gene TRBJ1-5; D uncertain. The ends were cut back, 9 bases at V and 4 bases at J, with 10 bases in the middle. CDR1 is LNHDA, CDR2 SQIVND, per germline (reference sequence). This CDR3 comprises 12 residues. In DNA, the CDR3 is TGTGCCAGCAAAGACTTGAATCAGCCCCAGCATTTT. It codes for CASKDLNQPQHF.

DNA of the CDR3: TGTGCCAGCAGCTTAGGGGGGGCGGGTACGCAGTATTTT. Translation: CASSLGGAGTQYF. V is TRBV7-2 and J is TRBJ2-3; D might be TRBD1 or TRBD2, each matching 6 bases. This CDR3 is 13 amino acids long. V dropped 1 base and J dropped 8 bases, with 10 bases sitting between them. The germline V gene encodes CDR1 SGHTA and CDR2 FQGNSA.

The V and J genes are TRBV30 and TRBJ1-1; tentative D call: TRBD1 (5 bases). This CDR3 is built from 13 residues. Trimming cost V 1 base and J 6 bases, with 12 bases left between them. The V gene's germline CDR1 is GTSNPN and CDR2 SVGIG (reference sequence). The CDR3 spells CAWSGGGIPEAFF. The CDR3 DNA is TGTGCCTGGAGTGGGGGGGGAATCCCTGAAGCTTTCTTT.

In nucleotides, the CDR3 is TGTGCCAGCTCCCGGACCAGGGGGGATCCTAACTATGGCTACACCTTC. This sequence encodes CASSRTRGDPNYGYTF. V gene TRBV18 combines with J gene TRBJ1-2, with TRBD1 matching 7 bases. Germline CDR1 KGHSH, CDR2 LQKENI. V shed 6 bases, J shed 0 bases, and the junction held 10 bases outside the gene matches. CDR3 length: 16 residues.

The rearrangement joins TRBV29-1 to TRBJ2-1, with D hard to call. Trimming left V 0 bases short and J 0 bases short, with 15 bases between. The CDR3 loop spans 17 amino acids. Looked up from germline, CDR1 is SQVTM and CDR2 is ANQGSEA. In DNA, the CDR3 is TGCAGCGTTGAAGATATTTACCTGGAGAGCTCCTACAATGAGCAGTTCTTC. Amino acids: CSVEDIYLESSYNEQFF.

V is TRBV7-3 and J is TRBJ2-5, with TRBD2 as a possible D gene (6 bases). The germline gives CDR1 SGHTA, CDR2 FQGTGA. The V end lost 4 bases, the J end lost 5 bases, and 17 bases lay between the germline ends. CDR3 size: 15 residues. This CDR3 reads CASSSRRDSGETQYF. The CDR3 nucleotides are TGTGCCAGCAGCTCCCGGAGGGACTCGGGGGAGACCCAGTACTTC.

CDR3 sequence (DNA): TGTGCCAGCAGTTTATATCCCCGGACGACGTGGGGTGCAACTAATGAAAAACTGTTTTTT. Amino acids: CASSLYPRTTWGATNEKLFF. The chain employs TRBV28 and TRBJ1-4, with D unresolved. Trimming left V 1 base short and J 0 bases short, with 21 bases between. The CDR3 totals 20 residues. Germline V gene sequence: CDR1 MDHEN, CDR2 SYDVKM.

The CDR3 nucleotides are TGTGCCTGGAGTGTCGGGAGCTCCTACGAGCAGTACTTC. Residues: CAWSVGSSYEQYF. The chain employs TRBV30 and TRBJ2-7; possible D gene TRBD2, 6 bases. The CDR3 spans 13 residues. V lost 0 bases, J lost 0 bases, and 6 bases lay in between. Germline V gives CDR1 GTSNPN, CDR2 SVGIG (reference sequence).

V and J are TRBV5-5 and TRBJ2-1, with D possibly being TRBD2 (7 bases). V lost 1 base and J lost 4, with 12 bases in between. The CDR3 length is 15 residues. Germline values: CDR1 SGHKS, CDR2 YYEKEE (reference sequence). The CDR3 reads CASSLWRGHYNEQFF. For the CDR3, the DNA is TGTGCCAGCAGCTTGTGGCGGGGGCATTACAATGAGCAGTTCTTC.

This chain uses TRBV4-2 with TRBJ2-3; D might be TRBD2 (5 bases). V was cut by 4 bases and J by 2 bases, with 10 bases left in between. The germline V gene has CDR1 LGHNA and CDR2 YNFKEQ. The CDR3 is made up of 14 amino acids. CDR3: CASSPSGYTDTQYF. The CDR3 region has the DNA TGTGCCAGCAGCCCCTCGGGGTACACAGATACGCAGTATTTT.

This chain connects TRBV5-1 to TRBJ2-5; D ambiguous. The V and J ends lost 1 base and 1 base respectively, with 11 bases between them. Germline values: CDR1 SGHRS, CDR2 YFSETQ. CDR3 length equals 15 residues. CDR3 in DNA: TGCGCCAGCAGCTTGCGGGTACGGTCCCAAGAGACCCAGTACTTC. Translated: CASSLRVRSQETQYF. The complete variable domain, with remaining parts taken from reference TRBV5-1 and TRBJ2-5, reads KAGVTQTPRYLIKTRGQQVTLSCSPISGHRSVSWYQQTPGQGLQFLFEYFSETQRNKGNFPGRFSGRQFSNSRSEMNVSTLELGDSALYLCASSLRVRSQETQYFGPGTRLLVL.

The CDR3, as DNA: TGTGCCAGCAGGAAGCTGGGACTGAGCACAGATACGCAGTATTTT. Its protein product is CASRKLGLSTDTQYF. V usage is TRBV6-5 and J usage is TRBJ2-3, with D possibly TRBD2 on 6 matching bases. This CDR3 is built from 15 residues. The V end was cut by 6 bases, the J end by 0 bases, with 13 bases between. CDR1 and CDR2 from the germline V gene are MNHEY and SVGAGI.

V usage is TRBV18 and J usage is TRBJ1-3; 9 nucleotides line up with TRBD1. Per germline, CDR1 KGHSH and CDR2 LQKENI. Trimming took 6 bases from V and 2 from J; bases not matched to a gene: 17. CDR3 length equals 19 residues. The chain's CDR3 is CASSPSGTGPAVPGNTIYF. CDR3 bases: TGTGCCAGCTCCCCATCCGGGACAGGGCCTGCAGTTCCTGGAAACACCATATATTTT.